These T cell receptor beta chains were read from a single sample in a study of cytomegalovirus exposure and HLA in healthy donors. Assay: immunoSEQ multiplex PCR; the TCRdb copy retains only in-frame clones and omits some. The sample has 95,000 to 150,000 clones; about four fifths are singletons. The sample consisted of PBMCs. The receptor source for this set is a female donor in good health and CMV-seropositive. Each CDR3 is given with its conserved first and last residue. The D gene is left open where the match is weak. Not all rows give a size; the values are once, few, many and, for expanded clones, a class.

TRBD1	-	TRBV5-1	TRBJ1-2	CASNDRTGTGYTF	TGCGCCAGCAACGATAGGACAGGGACCGGCTACACCTTC
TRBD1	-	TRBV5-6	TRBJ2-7	CASSTFRTGGYEQYF	TGTGCCAGCAGTACCTTCAGGACAGGGGGCTACGAGCAGTACTTC
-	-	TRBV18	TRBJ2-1	CASSPPLDYEQFF	TGTGCCAGCTCACCACCGCTAGACTATGAGCAGTTCTTC
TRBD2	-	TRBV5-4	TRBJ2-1	CASSRTSGGGNEQFF	TGTGCCAGCAGCCGTACTAGCGGGGGGGGGAATGAGCAGTTCTTC
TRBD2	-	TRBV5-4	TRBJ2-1	CASSARGGSYNEQFF	TGTGCCAGCAGCGCCCGGGGGGGGTCCTACAATGAGCAGTTCTTC
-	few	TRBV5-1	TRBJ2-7	CASSLVTGLDEQYF	TGCGCCAGCAGCTTGGTAACAGGTCTGGACGAGCAGTACTTC
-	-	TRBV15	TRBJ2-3	CATSRDQGTTDTQYF	TGTGCCACCAGCAGAGATCAGGGGACCACAGATACGCAGTATTTT
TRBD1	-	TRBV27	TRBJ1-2	CASSDGQGGGYTF	TGTGCCAGCAGTGATGGACAGGGTGGTGGCTACACCTTC
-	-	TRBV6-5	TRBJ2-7	CASSPADSSSYEQYF	TGTGCCAGCAGCCCGGCCGACTCCAGCTCCTACGAGCAGTACTTC
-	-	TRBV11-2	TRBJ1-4	CASSLGGGLSMNEKLFF	TGTGCCAGCAGCTTAGGGGGAGGACTGTCAATGAATGAAAAACTGTTTTTT
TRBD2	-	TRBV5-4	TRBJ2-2	CASRPGGGTAGELFF	TGTGCCAGCAGACCCGGGGGGGGTACGGCCGGGGAGCTGTTTTTT
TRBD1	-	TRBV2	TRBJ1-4	CASRFTGTGLAANEKLFF	TGTGCCAGCAGATTTACCGGGACAGGGTTAGCAGCTAATGAAAAACTGTTTTTT
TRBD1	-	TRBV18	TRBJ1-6	CASSPGQNSPLHF	TGTGCCAGCTCCCCGGGACAGAATTCACCCCTCCACTTT
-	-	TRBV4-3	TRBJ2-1	CASSQENSYNEQFF	TGCGCCAGCAGCCAAGAAAACAGTTACAATGAGCAGTTCTTC
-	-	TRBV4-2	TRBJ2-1	CASRDPQVNEQFF	TGTGCCAGCCGAGACCCCCAGGTCAATGAGCAGTTCTTC
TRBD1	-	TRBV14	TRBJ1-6	CASSQDWGTGDSPLHF	TGTGCCAGCAGCCAAGACTGGGGGACAGGGGATTCACCCCTCCACTTT